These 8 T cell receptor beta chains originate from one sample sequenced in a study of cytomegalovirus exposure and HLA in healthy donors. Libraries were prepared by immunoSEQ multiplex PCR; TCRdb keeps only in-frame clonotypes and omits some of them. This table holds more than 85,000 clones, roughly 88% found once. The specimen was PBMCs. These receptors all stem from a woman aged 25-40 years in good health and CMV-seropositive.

The CDR3 DNA follows: TGTGCCAGCAGCTTTTACAGGGTGAACGGACCGAACGCCATTGAAGCTTTCTTT. This codes for CASSFYRVNGPNAIEAFF. The chain is built from TRBV5-6 and TRBJ1-1; D may be TRBD1 (6 bases). Trimming took off 2 bases at V and 7 bases at J, with 27 bases between the two ends. There are 18 residues in the CDR3. CDR1 SGHDT and CDR2 YYEEEE come from the germline V gene. The whole variable domain, filled in from reference TRBV5-6 and TRBJ1-1, reads DAGVTQSPTHLIKTRGQQVTLRCSPKSGHDTVSWYQQALGQGPQFIFQYYEEEERQRGNFPDRFSGHQFPNYSSELNVNALLLGDSALYLCASSFYRVNGPNAIEAFFGQGTRLTVV.

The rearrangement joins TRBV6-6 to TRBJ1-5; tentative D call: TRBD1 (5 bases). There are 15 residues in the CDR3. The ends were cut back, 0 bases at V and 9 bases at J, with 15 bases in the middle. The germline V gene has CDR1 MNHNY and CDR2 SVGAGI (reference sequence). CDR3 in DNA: TGTGCCAGCAGTTACTCGAAGGCCAGGCAGGGGCCCCAGCATTTT. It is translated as CASSYSKARQGPQHF.

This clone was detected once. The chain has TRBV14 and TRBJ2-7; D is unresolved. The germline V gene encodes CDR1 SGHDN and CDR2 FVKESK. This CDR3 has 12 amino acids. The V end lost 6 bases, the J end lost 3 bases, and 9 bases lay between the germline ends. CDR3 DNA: TGTGCCAGCAGTAACAGTGGCTACGAGCAGTACTTC. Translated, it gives CASSNSGYEQYF.

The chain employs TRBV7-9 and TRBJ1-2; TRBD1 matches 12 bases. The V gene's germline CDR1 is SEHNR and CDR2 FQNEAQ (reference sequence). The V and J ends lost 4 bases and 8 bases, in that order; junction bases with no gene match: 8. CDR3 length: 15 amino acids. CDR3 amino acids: CASSYPGQGARGYTF. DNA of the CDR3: TGTGCCAGCAGCTACCCGGGACAGGGGGCGAGAGGCTACACCTTC.

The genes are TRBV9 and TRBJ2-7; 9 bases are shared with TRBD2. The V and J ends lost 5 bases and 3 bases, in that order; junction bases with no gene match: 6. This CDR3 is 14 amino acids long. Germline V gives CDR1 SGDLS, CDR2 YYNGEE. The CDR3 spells CASSLSGSHYEQYF. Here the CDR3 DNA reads TGTGCCAGCAGTCTTAGCGGGAGTCACTACGAGCAGTACTTC. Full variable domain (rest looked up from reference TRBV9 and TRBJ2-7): DSGVTQTPKHLITATGQRVTLRCSPRSGDLSVYWYQQSLDQGLQFLIQYYNGEERAKGNILERFSAQQFPDLHSELNLSSLELGDSALYFCASSLSGSHYEQYFGPGTRLTVT.

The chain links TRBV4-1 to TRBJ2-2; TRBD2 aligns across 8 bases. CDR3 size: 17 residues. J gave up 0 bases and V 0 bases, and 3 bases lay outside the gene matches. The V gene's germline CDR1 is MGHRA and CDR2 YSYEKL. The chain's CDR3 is CASSQDGSGANTGELFF. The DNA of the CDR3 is TGCGCCAGCAGCCAAGATGGTAGCGGGGCGAACACCGGGGAGCTGTTTTTT.

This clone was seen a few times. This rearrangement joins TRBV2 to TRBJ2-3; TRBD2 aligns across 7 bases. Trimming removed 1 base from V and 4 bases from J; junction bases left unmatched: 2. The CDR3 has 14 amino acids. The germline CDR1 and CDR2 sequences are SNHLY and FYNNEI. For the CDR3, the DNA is TGTGCCAGCAGTGAAGTGGGAGGGTCAGATACGCAGTATTTT. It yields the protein CASSEVGGSDTQYF.

CDR3: CASSLKWASGTQYF. DNA of the CDR3: TGTGCCAGCAGCCTGAAATGGGCCTCCGGTACGCAGTATTTT. The chain uses TRBV14 and TRBJ2-3; D remains unclear. This CDR3 comprises 14 residues. Trimming took off 4 bases at V and 8 bases at J, with 16 bases between the two ends. The germline V gene encodes CDR1 SGHDN and CDR2 FVKESK.